Many counts were recorded for the clone carrying this T cell receptor beta chain. Its matching antigen is unknown. This specimen comes from a study of T cells in Graves' hyperthyroidism and ophthalmopathy. Amplified regions were TCR beta CDR3 sequences from RNA transcripts. HTBI primers drove first-round RT-PCR of the TCR CDR3. TCRdb processed the multiplex PCR reads anew with MiXCR; each CDR3 protein has one entry. The repertoire holds about 350,000 distinct CDR3 sequences, with around 15% as singletons. The CDR3 spans 13 residues. V shed 8 bases and J 4 bases; nucleotides not matched to a gene: 5. Study outcomes and limitations: Blood also carried most thyroid clonotypes expanded above 0.001.

Ophthalmopathy cases scored 3 or more on the Clinical Activity Score and 4 or more on NOSPECS grade, with duration below 3 months. The diagnoses drew upon clinical symptoms, serum thyroxine and TRAb, thyroid ultrasound and orbital computed tomography. Fresh peripheral blood, 8 to 10 ml of it, supplied the PBMCs. This TCR was sampled from a woman in her sixties or seventies with Graves' ophthalmopathy. Material: blood. This chain uses TRBV12-3 or TRBV12-4 with TRBJ2-1; 7 bases match TRBD1. The DNA of the CDR3 is TGTGCCAGCTCCGGGACAGAGTACAATGAGCAGTTCTTC. It codes for CASSGTEYNEQFF.